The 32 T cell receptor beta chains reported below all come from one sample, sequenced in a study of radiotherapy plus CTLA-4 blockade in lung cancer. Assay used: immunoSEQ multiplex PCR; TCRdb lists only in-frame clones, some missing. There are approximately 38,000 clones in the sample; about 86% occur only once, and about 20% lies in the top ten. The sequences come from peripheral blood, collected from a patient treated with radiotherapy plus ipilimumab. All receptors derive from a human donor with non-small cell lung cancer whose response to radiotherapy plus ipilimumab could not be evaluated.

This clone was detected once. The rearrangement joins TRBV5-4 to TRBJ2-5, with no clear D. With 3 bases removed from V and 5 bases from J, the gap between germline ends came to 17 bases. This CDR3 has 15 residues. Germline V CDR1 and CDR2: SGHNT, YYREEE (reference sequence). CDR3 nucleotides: TGTGCCAGCAGCTCCGGTGTGGGCCTGAGTGAGACCCAGTACTTC. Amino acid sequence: CASSSGVGLSETQYF.

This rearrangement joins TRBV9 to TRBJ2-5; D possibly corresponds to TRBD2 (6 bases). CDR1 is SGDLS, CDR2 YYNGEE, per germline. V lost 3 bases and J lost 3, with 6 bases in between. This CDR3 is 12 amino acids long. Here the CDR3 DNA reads TGTGCCAGCAGCGGGGGGGAAGAGACCCAGTACTTC. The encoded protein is CASSGGEETQYF.

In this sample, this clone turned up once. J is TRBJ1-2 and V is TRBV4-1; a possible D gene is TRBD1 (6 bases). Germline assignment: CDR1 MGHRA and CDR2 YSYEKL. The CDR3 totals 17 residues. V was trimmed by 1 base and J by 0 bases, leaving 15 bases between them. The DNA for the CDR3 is TGCGCCAGCAGCCAAGGAACCAGGGGATTCGCTAACTATGGCTACACCTTC. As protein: CASSQGTRGFANYGYTF.

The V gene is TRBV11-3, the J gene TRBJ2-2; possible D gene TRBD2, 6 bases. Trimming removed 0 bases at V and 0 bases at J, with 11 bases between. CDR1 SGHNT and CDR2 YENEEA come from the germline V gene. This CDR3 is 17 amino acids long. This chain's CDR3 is CASSLDLGGTNTGELFF. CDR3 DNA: TGTGCCAGCAGCTTAGATCTTGGGGGGACGAACACCGGGGAGCTGTTTTTT.

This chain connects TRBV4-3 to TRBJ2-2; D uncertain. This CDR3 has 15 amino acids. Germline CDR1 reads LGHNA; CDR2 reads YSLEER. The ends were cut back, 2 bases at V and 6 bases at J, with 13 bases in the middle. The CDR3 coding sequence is TGCGCCAGCAGCCAAAATAGTGGTGTCCCCGGGGAGCTGTTTTTT. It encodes CASSQNSGVPGELFF.

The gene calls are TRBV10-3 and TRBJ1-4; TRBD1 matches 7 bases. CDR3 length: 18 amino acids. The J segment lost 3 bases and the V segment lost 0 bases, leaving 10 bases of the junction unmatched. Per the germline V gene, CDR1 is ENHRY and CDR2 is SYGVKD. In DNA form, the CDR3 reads TGTGCCATCAGTGAGTCGATCAGGGGGACCGCCGCTAATGAAAAACTGTTTTTT. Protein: CAISESIRGTAANEKLFF.

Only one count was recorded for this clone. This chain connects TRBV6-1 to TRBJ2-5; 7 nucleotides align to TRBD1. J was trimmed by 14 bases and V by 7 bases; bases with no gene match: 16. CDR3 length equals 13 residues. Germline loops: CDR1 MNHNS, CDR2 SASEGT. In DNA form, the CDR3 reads TGTGCCAGCAAGGTTGAAGGGGGCACTACTTGTTACTTC. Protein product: CASKVEGGTTCYF.

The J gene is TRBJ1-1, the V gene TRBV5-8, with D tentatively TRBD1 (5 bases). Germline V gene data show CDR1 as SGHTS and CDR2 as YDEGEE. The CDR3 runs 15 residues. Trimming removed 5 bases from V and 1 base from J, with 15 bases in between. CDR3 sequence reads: CASSPGRVWNTEAFF. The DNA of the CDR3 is TGTGCCAGCAGTCCCGGCAGGGTATGGAACACTGAAGCTTTCTTT.

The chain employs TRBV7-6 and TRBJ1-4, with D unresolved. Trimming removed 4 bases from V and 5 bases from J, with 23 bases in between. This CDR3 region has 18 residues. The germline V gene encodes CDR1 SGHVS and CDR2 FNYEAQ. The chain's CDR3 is CASSSQAESNLRNEKLFF. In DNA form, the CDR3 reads TGTGCCAGCAGCTCCCAAGCGGAGAGTAATCTTAGGAATGAAAAACTGTTTTTT.

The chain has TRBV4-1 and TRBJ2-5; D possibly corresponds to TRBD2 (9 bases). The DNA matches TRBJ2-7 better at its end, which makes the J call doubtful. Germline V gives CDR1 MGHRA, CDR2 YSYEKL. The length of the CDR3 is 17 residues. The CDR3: CASSQEGLAGQVYEQYF. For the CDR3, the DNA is TGCGCCAGCAGCCAAGAAGGGCTAGCGGGACAGGTCTACGAGCAGTACTTC.

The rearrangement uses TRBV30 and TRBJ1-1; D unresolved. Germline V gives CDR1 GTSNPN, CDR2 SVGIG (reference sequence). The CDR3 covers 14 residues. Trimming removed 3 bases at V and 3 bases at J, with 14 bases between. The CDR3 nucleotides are TGTGCCTGGAGGGATGGACTGACTCACACTGAAGCTTTCTTT. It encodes CAWRDGLTHTEAFF.

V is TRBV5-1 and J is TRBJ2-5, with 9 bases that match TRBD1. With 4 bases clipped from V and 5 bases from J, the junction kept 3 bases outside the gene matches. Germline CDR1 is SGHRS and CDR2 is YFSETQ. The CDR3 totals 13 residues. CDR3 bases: TGCGCCAGCAGCACGGGACAGGGCGAGACCCAGTACTTC. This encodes CASSTGQGETQYF. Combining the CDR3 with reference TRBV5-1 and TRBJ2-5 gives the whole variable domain KAGVTQTPRYLIKTRGQQVTLSCSPISGHRSVSWYQQTPGQGLQFLFEYFSETQRNKGNFPGRFSGRQFSNSRSEMNVSTLELGDSALYLCASSTGQGETQYFGPGTRLLVL.

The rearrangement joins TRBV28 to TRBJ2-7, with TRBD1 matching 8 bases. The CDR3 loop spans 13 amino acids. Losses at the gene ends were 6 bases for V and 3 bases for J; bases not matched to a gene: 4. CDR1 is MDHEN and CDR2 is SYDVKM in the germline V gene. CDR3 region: CASRAGGNYEQYF. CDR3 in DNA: TGTGCCAGCAGGGCAGGGGGCAACTACGAGCAGTACTTC.

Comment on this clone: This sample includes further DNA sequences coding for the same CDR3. For the CDR3, the DNA is TGTGCCAGCAGCCCCAAAGTTGCAGGAACGTTCGAGACCCAGTACTTC. This encodes CASSPKVAGTFETQYF. The chain uses TRBV7-9 and TRBJ2-5; no clear D gene. The CDR3 spans 16 residues. The V end lost 5 bases, the J end lost 5 bases, and 21 bases lay between the germline ends. Germline-derived CDR1 and CDR2 are SEHNR and FQNEAQ (reference sequence).

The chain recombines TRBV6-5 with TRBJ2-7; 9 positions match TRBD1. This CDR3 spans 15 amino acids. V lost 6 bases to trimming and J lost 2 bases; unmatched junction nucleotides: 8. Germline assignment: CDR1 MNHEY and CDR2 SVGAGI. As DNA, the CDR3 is TGTGCCAGCAGAACCTCCGGGACAGGGACCTACGAGCAGTACTTC. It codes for CASRTSGTGTYEQYF.

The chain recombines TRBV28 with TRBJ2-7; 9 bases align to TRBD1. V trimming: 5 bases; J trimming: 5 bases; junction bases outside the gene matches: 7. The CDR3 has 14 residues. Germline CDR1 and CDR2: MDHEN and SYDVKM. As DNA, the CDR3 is TGTGCCAGCAGTCCCCCGGGACAGGGCAACGAGCAGTACTTC. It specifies CASSPPGQGNEQYF.

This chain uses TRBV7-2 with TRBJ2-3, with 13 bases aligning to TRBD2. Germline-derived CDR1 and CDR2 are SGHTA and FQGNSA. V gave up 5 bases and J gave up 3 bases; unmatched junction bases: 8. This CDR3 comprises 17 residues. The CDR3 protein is CASSRTSGSLRTDTQYF. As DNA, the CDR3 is TGTGCCAGCAGCCGGACTAGCGGGAGTCTTAGGACAGATACGCAGTATTTT.

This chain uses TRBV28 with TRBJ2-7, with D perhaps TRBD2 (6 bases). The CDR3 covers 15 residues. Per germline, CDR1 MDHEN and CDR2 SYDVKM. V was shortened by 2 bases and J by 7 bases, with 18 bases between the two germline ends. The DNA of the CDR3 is TGTGCCAGCAGTTTACCCGGGGGAGCTGCCTGGGAGCAGTACTTC. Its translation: CASSLPGGAAWEQYF.

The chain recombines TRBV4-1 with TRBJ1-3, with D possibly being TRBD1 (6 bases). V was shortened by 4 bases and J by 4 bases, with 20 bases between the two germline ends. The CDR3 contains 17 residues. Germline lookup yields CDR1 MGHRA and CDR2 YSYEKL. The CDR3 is CASSREGVRGAGNTIYF. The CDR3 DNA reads TGCGCCAGCAGCCGAGAGGGCGTCAGGGGCGCCGGAAACACCATATATTTT.

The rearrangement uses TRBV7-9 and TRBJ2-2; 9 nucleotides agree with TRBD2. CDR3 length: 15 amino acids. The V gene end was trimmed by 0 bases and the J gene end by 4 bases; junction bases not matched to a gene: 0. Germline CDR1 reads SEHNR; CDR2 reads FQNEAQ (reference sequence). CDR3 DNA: TGTGCCAGCAGCTTAGCTAGCGGGGGCACCGGGGAGCTGTTTTTT. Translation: CASSLASGGTGELFF.

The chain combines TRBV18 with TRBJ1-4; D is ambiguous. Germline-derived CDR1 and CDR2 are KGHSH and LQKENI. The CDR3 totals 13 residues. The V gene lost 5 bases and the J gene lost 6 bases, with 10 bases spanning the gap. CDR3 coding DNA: TGTGCCAGCTCAGGCGGAGCGGATGAAAAACTGTTTTTT. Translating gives CASSGGADEKLFF.

The CDR3 here is CASTSLSGRADRSKNIQYF. The CDR3 bases are TGTGCCAGCACCTCGTTATCGGGCAGGGCCGACAGGAGCAAAAACATTCAGTACTTC. This sequence joins TRBV28 and TRBJ2-4; the D gene is possibly TRBD1 (6 bases). CDR1 is MDHEN, CDR2 SYDVKM, per germline. Trimming took off 7 bases at V and 3 bases at J, with 28 bases between the two ends. The CDR3 length is 19 residues.

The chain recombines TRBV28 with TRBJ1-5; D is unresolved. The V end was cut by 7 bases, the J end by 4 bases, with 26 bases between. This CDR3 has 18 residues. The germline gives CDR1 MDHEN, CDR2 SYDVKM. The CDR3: CASTPRGRLRSHNQPQHF. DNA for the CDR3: TGTGCCAGCACCCCCCGAGGTAGGTTGAGGAGCCATAATCAGCCCCAGCATTTT.

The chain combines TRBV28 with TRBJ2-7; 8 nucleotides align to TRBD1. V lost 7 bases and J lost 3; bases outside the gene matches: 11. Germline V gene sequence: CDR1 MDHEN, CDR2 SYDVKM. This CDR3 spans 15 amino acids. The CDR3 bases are TGTGCCAGCACCACCCACCCGGACAGGGTCTACGAGCAGTACTTC. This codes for CASTTHPDRVYEQYF.

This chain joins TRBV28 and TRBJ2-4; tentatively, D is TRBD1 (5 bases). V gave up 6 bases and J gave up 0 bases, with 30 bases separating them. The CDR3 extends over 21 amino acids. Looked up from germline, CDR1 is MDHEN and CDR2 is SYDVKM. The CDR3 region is CASSTGLEWPTQKLAKNIQYF. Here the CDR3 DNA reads TGTGCCAGCAGCACAGGTCTCGAGTGGCCTACCCAGAAACTAGCCAAAAACATTCAGTACTTC. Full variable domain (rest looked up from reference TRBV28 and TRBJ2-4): DVKVTQSSRYLVKRTGEKVFLECVQDMDHENMFWYRQDPGLGLRLIYFSYDVKMKEKGDIPEGYSVSREKKERFSLILESASTNQTSMYLCASSTGLEWPTQKLAKNIQYFGAGTRLSVL.

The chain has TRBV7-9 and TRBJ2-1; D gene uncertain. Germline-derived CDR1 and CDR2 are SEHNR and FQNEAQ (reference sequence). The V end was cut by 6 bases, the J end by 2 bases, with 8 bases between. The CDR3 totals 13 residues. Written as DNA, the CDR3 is TGTGCCAGCAGTCACAAGACCTACAATGAGCAGTTCTTC. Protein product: CASSHKTYNEQFF.

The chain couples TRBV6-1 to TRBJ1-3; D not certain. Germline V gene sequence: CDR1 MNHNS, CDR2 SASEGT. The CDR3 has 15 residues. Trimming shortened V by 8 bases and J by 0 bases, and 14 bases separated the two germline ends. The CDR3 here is CASSLRDTSGNTIYF. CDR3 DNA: TGTGCCAGCTCCCTCCGAGATACCTCTGGAAACACCATATATTTT.

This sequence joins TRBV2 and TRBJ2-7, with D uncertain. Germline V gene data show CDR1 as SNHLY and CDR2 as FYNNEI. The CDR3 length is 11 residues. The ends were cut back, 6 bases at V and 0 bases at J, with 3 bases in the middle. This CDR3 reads CASSLSYEQYF. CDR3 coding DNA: TGTGCCAGCAGCCTCTCCTACGAGCAGTACTTC.

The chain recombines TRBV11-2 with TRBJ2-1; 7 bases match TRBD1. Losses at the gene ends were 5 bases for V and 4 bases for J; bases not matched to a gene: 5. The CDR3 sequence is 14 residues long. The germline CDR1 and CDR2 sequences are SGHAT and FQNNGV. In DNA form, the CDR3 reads TGTGCCAGCAGCGGACCGGGACAGTACAATGAGCAGTTCTTC. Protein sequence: CASSGPGQYNEQFF.

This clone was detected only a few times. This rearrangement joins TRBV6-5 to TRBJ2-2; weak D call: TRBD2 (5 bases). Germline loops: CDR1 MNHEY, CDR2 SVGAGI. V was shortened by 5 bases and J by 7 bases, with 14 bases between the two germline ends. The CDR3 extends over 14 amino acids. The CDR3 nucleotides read TGTGCCAGCAGTACCGCGGACGGGGTCGGGGAGCTGTTTTTT. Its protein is CASSTADGVGELFF.

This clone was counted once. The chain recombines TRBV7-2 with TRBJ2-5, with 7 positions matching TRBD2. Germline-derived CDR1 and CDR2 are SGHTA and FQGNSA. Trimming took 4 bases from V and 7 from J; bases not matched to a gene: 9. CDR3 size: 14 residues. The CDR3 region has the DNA TGTGCCAGCAGCTATAGTCGGGGGAGGGGGACCCAGTACTTC. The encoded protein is CASSYSRGRGTQYF.

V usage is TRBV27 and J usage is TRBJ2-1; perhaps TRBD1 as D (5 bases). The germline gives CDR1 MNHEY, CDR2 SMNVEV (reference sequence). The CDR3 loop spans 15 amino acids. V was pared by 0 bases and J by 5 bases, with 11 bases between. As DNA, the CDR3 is TGTGCCAGCAGTTTATCGGCCCAGGGAAACAATGAGCAGTTCTTC. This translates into CASSLSAQGNNEQFF.